These T cell receptor beta chains were read from a single sample in a study of T cells and Merkel cell carcinoma outcomes. Only in-frame clones appear in the TCRdb table, and some are missing; sequencing was by immunoSEQ multiplex PCR. The repertoire has about 10,000 clones, 80% to 90% of them found once; the top ten carry 2% to 2.5%. The sequenced material came from tumor tissue from Merkel cell carcinoma. The receptors were sampled from a human donor with Merkel cell carcinoma. Both conserved end residues are part of each CDR3. Fields, in order: clone size, V gene, D gene, J gene, CDR3 DNA, CDR3 protein. D genes are given only for firm matches. Not every row has a clone size; where given, it reads once, few, many or a size class.

.	TRBV7-9	.	TRBJ2-3	TGTGCCAGCAGCCGCCCCGGGGGCCGCACAGATACGCAGTATTTT	CASSRPGGRTDTQYF
.	TRBV5-1	.	TRBJ2-5	TGCGCCAGCAGCTTGGGGGGCCGGTACCAAGAGACCCAGTACTTC	CASSLGGRYQETQYF
.	TRBV6-1	.	TRBJ1-4	TGTGCCAGTCAAGGGGGTACGGAAAAACTGTTTTTT	CASQGGTEKLFF
once	TRBV29-1	TRBD1	TRBJ1-2	TGCAGCGCCCCCCTCTCCGGGACAGGGACCCCTAACTATGGCTACACCTTC	CSAPLSGTGTPNYGYTF
.	TRBV7-9	TRBD1	TRBJ2-3	TGTGCCACCCCCGGGCAGGGGGCCACAGATACGCAGTATTTT	CATPGQGATDTQYF
.	TRBV7-2	.	TRBJ2-2	TGTGCCAGCAGCTCCTTAGAACGGGGTTGGACCGGGGAGCTGTTTTTT	CASSSLERGWTGELFF
.	TRBV29-1	.	TRBJ2-5	TGCAGCGAGGAGGGTACACGGGGGGAGACCCAGTACTTC	CSEEGTRGETQYF
.	TRBV18	.	TRBJ1-4	TGTGCCAGCTCACCATCCAGGACACCGGCTTCGACTATTGAAAAACTGTTTTTT	CASSPSRTPASTIEKLFF
once	TRBV7-9	.	TRBJ2-2	TGTGCCAGCGGCCGAGGGGCGAACACCGGGGAGCTGTTTTTT	CASGRGANTGELFF
.	TRBV5-1	TRBD2	TRBJ2-3	TGCGCCAGCAGCTTGGGACGGGGGGGCCAAGATACGCAGTATTTT	CASSLGRGGQDTQYF
few	TRBV5-6	.	TRBJ1-6	TGTGCCAGCAGCTTGGGGACGGATTATAATTCACCCCTCCACTTT	CASSLGTDYNSPLHF
few	TRBV30	.	TRBJ1-2	TGTGCCTGGAAGGATAAGTCAGGGATTAGTGGCTACACCTTC	CAWKDKSGISGYTF
.	TRBV5-1	TRBD1	TRBJ1-1	TGCGCCAGCAGCTTGTCAGCAGGACAGGGCTTTGGGGAAGCTTTCTTT	CASSLSAGQGFGEAFF
.	TRBV6-5	.	TRBJ2-1	TGTGCCAGCAGTTACCAGCCCTCCTACAATGAGCAGTTCTTC	CASSYQPSYNEQFF
.	TRBV6-1	TRBD2	TRBJ2-5	TGTGCCTCATCAAGAAAGGCGGGGGATGAGGCCCAGTACTTC	CASSRKAGDEAQYF
once	TRBV27	TRBD1	TRBJ1-2	TGTGCCAGCAGATCTACAGGGGATGGGTATGGCTACACCTTC	CASRSTGDGYGYTF